Following are 19 T cell receptor beta chains from one sample sequenced in a study of beta chain features in type 1 diabetes (dated by TCRdb to 2016 to 2019). The protocol used for the library was the immunoSEQ multiplex PCR assay. The entire amount of isolated RNA was reverse transcribed using the High Capacity cDNA Reverse Transcription Kit, so the sequenced TCRB transcripts were expressed ones. TCRdb's version of the immuneACCESS table is confined to in-frame rearrangements and falls short of the full clone set. An unresolved V gene accounts for under half of the shortfall where checked; the remainder is of unknown origin. For this sample the table gives about 290,000 clones, of which 7% to 9% were detected only once. The ten largest make up about 0.93% of the sample. The source material was central memory CD4+ T cells from blood. These receptors all stem from a woman younger than 35 in good health.

This clone has only a few counts. The genes are TRBV6-5 and TRBJ1-1, with unresolved D. Germline-derived CDR1 and CDR2 are MNHEY and SVGAGI. The CDR3 sequence is 14 residues long. V lost 4 bases and J 0 bases, leaving 9 bases between the germline ends. The CDR3 sequence is CASSSTIMNTEAFF. Here the CDR3 DNA reads TGTGCCAGCAGTTCCACGATCATGAACACTGAAGCTTTCTTT.

The rearrangement links TRBV5-4 to TRBJ1-1; 7 bases are shared with TRBD1. Germline lookup yields CDR1 SGHNT and CDR2 YYREEE (reference sequence). The CDR3 covers 15 residues. Germline trimming cut 4 bases from V and 7 bases from J; bases unmatched to any gene: 13. The CDR3 region has the DNA TGTGCCAGCAGCGCACAGGGGCCCGCTGCCCTTGAAGCTTTCTTT. Translated, it gives CASSAQGPAALEAFF.

J is TRBJ2-4 and V is TRBV2; 7 bases are shared with TRBD1. The germline CDR1 and CDR2 sequences are SNHLY and FYNNEI. CDR3 size: 14 residues. J gave up 7 bases and V 4 bases, and 7 bases lay outside the gene matches. The chain's CDR3 is CASSVSPTGNIQYF. For the CDR3, the DNA is TGTGCCAGCAGTGTCTCTCCGACAGGGAACATTCAGTACTTC.

The chain has TRBV5-1 and TRBJ1-1; possibly TRBD1 for D (5 bases). The V end was cut by 0 bases, the J end by 1 base, with 13 bases between. CDR3 length: 16 amino acids. Germline V gene lookup returns CDR1 SGHRS and CDR2 YFSETQ. The CDR3 region is CASSLGLSDRNTEAFF. The CDR3 nucleotides read TGCGCCAGCAGCTTGGGCCTCAGTGACAGGAACACTGAAGCTTTCTTT. The entire variable domain, with the rest obtained from reference TRBV5-1 and TRBJ1-1, is as follows: KAGVTQTPRYLIKTRGQQVTLSCSPISGHRSVSWYQQTPGQGLQFLFEYFSETQRNKGNFPGRFSGRQFSNSRSEMNVSTLELGDSALYLCASSLGLSDRNTEAFFGQGTRLTVV.

The J gene is TRBJ2-1, the V gene TRBV9; 8 nucleotides align to TRBD1. This CDR3 region has 15 residues. Germline CDR1 is SGDLS and CDR2 is YYNGEE. Unmatched junction bases numbered 2, after V lost 0 bases and J lost 3 bases. For the CDR3, the DNA is TGTGCCAGCAGCGTAGGGACAGGGAGCTACAATGAGCAGTTCTTC. Translating gives CASSVGTGSYNEQFF.

This clone was found a few times. Different DNA sequences within this sample yield the same CDR3. The chain employs TRBV5-4 and TRBJ2-3; D is undetermined. The V end was cut by 4 bases, the J end by 2 bases, with 8 bases between. CDR3 length equals 13 residues. The germline V gene encodes CDR1 SGHNT and CDR2 YYREEE (reference sequence). CDR3 sequence: CASSRRFTDTQYF. The CDR3 DNA reads TGTGCCAGCAGCCGTCGGTTCACAGATACGCAGTATTTT.

This clone came up many times. This chain connects TRBV9 to TRBJ2-1; 8 nucleotides align to TRBD2. V was clipped by 4 bases and J by 9 bases; unmatched bases: 12. The V gene's germline CDR1 is SGDLS and CDR2 YYNGEE. The CDR3 contains 15 residues. CDR3 in amino acids: CASSPTSEGGSEQFF. The CDR3 bases are TGTGCCAGCAGCCCGACTAGCGAGGGGGGTTCTGAGCAGTTCTTC.

In this sample, this clone turned up a few times. J is TRBJ2-2 and V is TRBV30; no firm D call. The V and J ends lost 4 bases and 2 bases respectively, with 11 bases between them. The CDR3 runs 14 residues. CDR1 is GTSNPN and CDR2 is SVGIG in the germline V gene (reference sequence). CDR3 residues: CAWTSGTNTGELFF. CDR3 DNA sequence: TGTGCCTGGACAAGTGGAACCAACACCGGGGAGCTGTTTTTT.

This rearrangement joins TRBV6-5 to TRBJ2-6; D is unclear. The CDR3 is made up of 13 amino acids. Germline CDR1 reads MNHEY; CDR2 reads SVGAGI. The V gene lost 0 bases and the J gene lost 12 bases, with 9 bases spanning the gap. The CDR3 loop is CASSYSILSVLTF. Written as DNA, the CDR3 is TGTGCCAGCAGTTACTCGATACTTTCCGTCCTGACTTTC.

The chain carries TRBV21-1 and TRBJ1-1. TRBV21-1 is a listed pseudogene. The CDR3 has 15 residues. DNA for the CDR3: TGTGCCAGCAGCAAAAAGCGTTTGGTGCTTCGGGAAGCTTTCTTT. Translation: CASSKKRLVLREAFF.

This clone was found many times. CDR3 sequence reads: CASSFRDRAEKLFF. As DNA, the CDR3 is TGTGCCAGCAGCTTTCGGGACAGGGCGGAAAAACTGTTTTTT. The chain recombines TRBV7-8 with TRBJ1-4; TRBD1 matches 9 bases. The length of the CDR3 is 14 residues. The V gene end was trimmed by 3 bases and the J gene end by 8 bases; junction bases not matched to a gene: 4. Germline V gene data show CDR1 as SGHVS and CDR2 as FQNEAQ.

This clone occurred a few times. The chain employs TRBV19 and TRBJ2-7; TRBD1 matches 11 bases. The germline CDR1 and CDR2 sequences are LNHDA and SQIVND (reference sequence). The CDR3 totals 15 residues. The V segment lost 5 bases and the J segment 5 bases; nucleotides outside the gene matches: 8. The CDR3 is CASSARTGGKDEQYV. The CDR3 DNA follows: TGTGCCAGTAGTGCCCGGACAGGGGGCAAGGACGAGCAGTACGTC.

This clone was picked up many times. This sequence joins TRBV6-6 and TRBJ1-5; unclear D gene. V lost 7 bases and J 3 bases, leaving 13 bases between the germline ends. The CDR3 has 14 residues. Germline V gene lookup returns CDR1 MNHNY and CDR2 SVGAGI (reference sequence). The CDR3 coding sequence is TGTGCCAGCATGCTGGACGATTCCAATCAGCCCCAGCATTTT. Amino acids: CASMLDDSNQPQHF.

This clone came up a few times. The chain joins TRBV6-5 to TRBJ2-5; either TRBD1 or TRBD2 may supply D (5 bases each). Between the trimmed V and J ends, which lost 6 bases and 7 bases, there was a span of 15 bases. Germline CDR1 MNHEY, CDR2 SVGAGI. This CDR3 is built from 13 residues. The CDR3 protein is CASRPGPTGTQYF. In nucleotides, the CDR3 is TGTGCCAGCAGACCGGGACCCACTGGGACCCAGTACTTC.

This clone was found a few times. The genes are TRBV5-1 and TRBJ1-2; the D is unclear. This CDR3 region has 13 residues. Trimming stripped 3 bases from V and 4 bases from J, with 10 bases between. The germline V gene encodes CDR1 SGHRS and CDR2 YFSETQ. CDR3 residues: CASSSSGPYGYTF. CDR3 in DNA: TGCGCCAGCAGCTCTTCAGGCCCCTATGGCTACACCTTC.

The chain joins TRBV30 to TRBJ1-5; D remains ambiguous. Trimming stripped 3 bases from V and 0 bases from J, with 9 bases between. CDR1 and CDR2 from the germline V gene are GTSNPN and SVGIG (reference sequence). The CDR3 totals 14 residues. The CDR3 here is CAWSGLYSNQPQHF. The CDR3 nucleotides read TGTGCCTGGAGCGGCCTGTATAGCAATCAGCCCCAGCATTTT.

In its sample, this clone was seen a few times. The chain combines TRBV6-5 with TRBJ1-5, with D tentatively TRBD1 (5 bases). Trimming shortened V by 8 bases and J by 5 bases, and 19 bases separated the two germline ends. CDR3 length equals 15 residues. Germline V gene lookup returns CDR1 MNHEY and CDR2 SVGAGI. CDR3 nucleotides: TGTGCCAGCGTCAAGACATCAGGGTACGATCAGCCCCAGCATTTT. Translated, it gives CASVKTSGYDQPQHF.

This clone was found a few times. The chain joins TRBV7-6 to TRBJ2-7; D remains ambiguous. The germline V and J ends were trimmed by 6 bases and 0 bases, with 12 bases remaining between them. Germline V lookup: CDR1 SGHVS, CDR2 FNYEAQ. The CDR3 is 14 residues long. The CDR3 bases are TGTGCCAGCAGGAAGGACCCGTCCTCCTACGAGCAGTACTTC. Translated: CASRKDPSSYEQYF.

The gene calls are TRBV4-2 and TRBJ1-6; the D is unclear. CDR3 length equals 15 residues. Deletions cut 4 bases from V and 7 bases from J, with 14 bases between. Germline CDR1 is LGHNA and CDR2 is YNFKEQ. The DNA of the CDR3 is TGTGCCAGCAGCCGAACCCGCGACGGGAATTCACCCCTCCACTTT. Residues: CASSRTRDGNSPLHF.